Described below is a single TCR beta chain sequence and its context. This record comes from a study of blood T cell repertoires in COVID-19. Here immunoSEQ multiplex PCR was the method, and the copy in TCRdb shows in-frame clones only, minus some. The table includes some 94,000 clones, roughly 84% detected once. This CDR3 region has 13 residues. Germline loops: CDR1 SNHLY, CDR2 FYNNEI. Between the trimmed V and J ends, which lost 8 bases and 1 base, there was a span of 11 bases. Input material: peripheral blood. This sequence originates from a man between 65 and 85 years old with active or convalescent COVID-19. The rearrangement uses TRBV2 and TRBJ1-1, with a possible D match to TRBD1 (5 bases). As DNA, the CDR3 is TGTGCCAGCGAATGGGGGGGGAACACTGAAGCTTTCTTT. It codes for CASEWGGNTEAFF.